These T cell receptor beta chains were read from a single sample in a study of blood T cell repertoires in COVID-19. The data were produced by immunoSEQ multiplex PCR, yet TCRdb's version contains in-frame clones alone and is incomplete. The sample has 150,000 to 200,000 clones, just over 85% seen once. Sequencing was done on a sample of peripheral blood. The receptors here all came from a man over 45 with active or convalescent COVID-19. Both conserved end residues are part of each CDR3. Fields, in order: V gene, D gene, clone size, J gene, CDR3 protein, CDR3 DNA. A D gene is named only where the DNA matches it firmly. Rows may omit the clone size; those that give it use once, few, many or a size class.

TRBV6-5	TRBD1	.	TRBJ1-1	CASRDSRESEAFF	TGTGCCAGCCGGGACAGTCGGGAATCGGAAGCTTTCTTT
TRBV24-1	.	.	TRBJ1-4	CATSESQEKLFF	TGTGCCACCAGTGAATCACAGGAAAAACTGTTTTTT
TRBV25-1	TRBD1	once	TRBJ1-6	CASSEYRTGGSPLHF	TGTGCCAGCAGTGAATACAGGACAGGGGGTTCACCCCTCCACTTT
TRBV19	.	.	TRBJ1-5	CASRTTGGSNQPQHF	TGTGCCAGTAGAACCACGGGCGGGAGCAATCAGCCCCAGCATTTT
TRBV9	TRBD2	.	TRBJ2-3	CASSAGTSGFTDTQYF	TGTGCCAGCAGCGCAGGGACTAGCGGATTCACAGATACGCAGTATTTT
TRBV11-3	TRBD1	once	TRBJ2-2	CASSFYTGQGRAGELFF	TGTGCCAGCAGCTTCTATACCGGACAGGGTAGGGCCGGGGAGCTGTTTTTT
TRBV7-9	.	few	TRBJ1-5	CASSFIGQPQHF	TGTGCCAGCAGCTTTATTGGCCAGCCCCAGCATTTT
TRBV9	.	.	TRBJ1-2	CASSASLRTNYGYTF	TGTGCCAGCAGCGCGTCCCTCCGTACTAACTATGGCTACACCTTC
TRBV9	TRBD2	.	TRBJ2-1	CASSPGTSGRAGQFF	TGTGCCAGCAGCCCCGGGACTAGCGGGAGAGCGGGGCAGTTCTTC
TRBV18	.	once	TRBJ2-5	CASSPPLSAGKTQYF	TGTGCCAGCTCACCTCCACTTTCTGCAGGAAAGACCCAGTACTTC
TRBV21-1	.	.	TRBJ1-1	CASSSWTGPGEAFF	TGTGCCAGCAGCTCCTGGACAGGACCCGGTGAAGCTTTCTTT
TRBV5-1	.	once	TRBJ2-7	CASSSAGVRPYEQYF	TGCGCCAGCAGCTCCGCAGGGGTGAGGCCCTACGAGCAGTACTTC
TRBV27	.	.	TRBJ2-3	CASSLSAGTDTQYF	TGTGCCAGCAGTTTATCAGCGGGTACAGATACGCAGTATTTT
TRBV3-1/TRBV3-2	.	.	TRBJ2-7	CASSQEAGKKQYF	TGTGCCAGCAGCCAAGAGGCTGGCAAAAAGCAGTACTTC
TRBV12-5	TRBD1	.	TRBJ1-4	CASGFRTGEKLFF	TGTGCTAGTGGTTTTCGGACAGGCGAAAAACTGTTTTTT
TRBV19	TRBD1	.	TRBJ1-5	CASSIDRGPDQPQHF	TGTGCCAGTAGTATTGATAGGGGGCCAGATCAGCCCCAGCATTTT
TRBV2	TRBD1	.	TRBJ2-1	CASKDQGGTEQFF	TGTGCCAGCAAAGATCAAGGGGGCACTGAGCAGTTCTTC
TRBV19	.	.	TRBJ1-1	CASNRSGGKNTEAFF	TGTGCCAGTAACCGGTCCGGGGGGAAGAACACTGAAGCTTTCTTT
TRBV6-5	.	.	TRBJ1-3	CASSPRGNTIYF	TGTGCCAGCAGCCCGCGGGGAAACACCATATATTTT
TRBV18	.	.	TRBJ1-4	CASSPPATANEKLFF	TGTGCCAGCTCACCACCGGCGACAGCTAATGAAAAACTGTTTTTT
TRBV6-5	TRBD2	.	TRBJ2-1	CASSWGGEQFF	TGTGCCAGCAGTTGGGGGGGTGAGCAGTTCTTC
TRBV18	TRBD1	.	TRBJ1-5	CASSPPTGHQPQHF	TGTGCCAGCTCACCGCCGACAGGGCACCAGCCCCAGCATTTT
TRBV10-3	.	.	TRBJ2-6	CAISGFEGSGANVLTF	TGTGCCATCAGTGGGTTTGAGGGCTCTGGGGCCAACGTCCTGACTTTC